The T cell receptor beta chain described here comes from a study of cytomegalovirus exposure and HLA in healthy donors (dated by TCRdb to about 2017). Context from the whole study: According to an earlier analysis of 587 of the donors, some 170 million T cells yielded 117 million unique TCR beta sequences and 250 to 350 Gb of sequence data. A later genetic analysis used genome-wide SNP genotypes for about 65% of the roughly 700 donors, treating that subset as a discovery cohort. Every discovery cohort repertoire had been produced on one sequencing platform. An early release that covered some 630 HLA-typed donors contained around 300 gigabases of sequencing data and 70 million to 100 million unique TCR sequences. The study combined high-throughput TCR immunosequencing, statistical association of individual TCRs with disease status, and machine learning to predict cytomegalovirus infection status. Donor age, sex, ethnicity and CMV serostatus were compiled together with the repertoire data. A later analysis re-analyzed previously published TCR beta repertoires from 660 or so donors and added high-resolution HLA genotyping to study TCR occurrence patterns. In the later analysis, no new phenotypic data were used to find candidate immune exposures; instead, reliance was placed on TCR beta sequences and their occurrence across donors. Among under 450 genotyped donors of the cohort, an average of about 240,000 unique TCR beta nucleotide sequences were sequenced per donor, around 20% of them non-productive. The study aimed to test whether signatures of past pathogen exposure could be identified by cataloging public T cell receptors. An earlier analysis of 587 of the donors used high-throughput TCR beta sequencing to judge whether each TCR beta V gene segment behaved as functional or pseudogenic. Roughly 5 DR-DQ haplotypes were handled as single units for association and clustering, since linkage in the cohort was strong. HLA typing covered class I and class II loci at four-digit resolution. Of the 398 genotyped donors, 81% fell in the genetic ancestry cluster associated with self-reported Caucasian donors. A separate validation cohort of more than 100 different subjects was used in addition to the approximately 700-subject first cohort. The number of donors typed differed by locus, with about 620-630 for A, B, C, DRB1 and DQB1, over 500 for DQA1, over 600 for DPA1, and about 450 for DPB1. Using immunosequencing, the study profiled T cell repertoires from fewer than 850 subjects and related those repertoires to cytomegalovirus serostatus. The full study reports these points: In a later analysis, most CMV-associated TCR beta chains were found to appear HLA-restricted, with HLA associations seemingly driven largely by CMV exposure. Correlated functional status among segregating V segments might reflect linkage disequilibrium, but an unknown experimental factor could not be ruled out. While some public TCRs were present in many individuals, most TCR sequences turned up only very rarely across donors. In an earlier analysis of some 640 of the donors, most TCR beta V segments were observed in productive rearrangements about 90% or about 30% of the time, broadly matching IMGT annotations. The 87-base-pair reads could not distinguish some IMGT-functional V segments, including TRBV6-2 and TRBV6-3, so those segments were excluded. In a later analysis, the rate of TCR association differed among HLA loci, with DRB1 alleles having the most associated TCRs and HLA-C alleles having the fewest. In the study, roughly 160 TCR beta chains were listed as associated with cytomegalovirus. Because counts were too low, around 17 rarely observed V segments, including chromosome 9 orphons, were left out of the earlier analysis of 500 to 650 of the donors. Presence/absence analyses assumed roughly uniform sequencing depth across donors, an assumption that may not hold. A later analysis reported that several top co-occurrence clusters appeared linked to parvovirus B19, influenza, CMV and Epstein-Barr virus. The authors suggested that the approach could potentially be generalized to other disease states and immunological phenotypes. In vitro tests confirmed that three of the cytomegalovirus-associated TCR beta chains recognize cytomegalovirus antigens. The only immune exposure information available for the cohort was CMV serostatus. In both the original and validation cohorts, the classifier was reported to diagnose cytomegalovirus status with high specificity and sensitivity. Assigning TCR associations to individual alleles was difficult when HLA alleles, especially DR and DQ, strongly co-occurred. Only TCR beta chains were sequenced in this cohort, and the absence of alpha or paired-chain data limited detectable features. At a false discovery rate of 0.05, a later analysis linked 16,000 or so TCR beta sequences to specific HLA alleles. Because some donors lacked HLA typing at each locus, the association tests relied only on the typed subset. In a later genetic analysis, fewer N-insertions in productive TCRs were reported among donors in an Asian-associated ancestry cluster than the approximately 670-donor mean. In a later genetic analysis, a missense DCLRE1C variant was associated with V-gene and J-gene trimming of TCR beta chains, and the association was replicated in an independent cohort. A cluster of highly shared sequence variants was judged likely to be a technical artifact of the sequencing pipeline. A further reported finding was that TCR beta sequences accurately predicted the HLA-A and HLA-B alleles for most subjects in the first cohort. In a later analysis, HLA-associated TCR beta chains showed more clonal expansion and lower generation probabilities than non-associated chains that were equally common.

The cohort comprised 550 to 700 healthy bone marrow donors. Cohort members were all nominally healthy when sampled, although unrecorded immune exposures were likely present. The donor tested CMV seronegative and was one of the 352 seronegative cohort members. A peripheral blood sample was provided by each donor, and peripheral blood mononuclear cells were used for TCR beta sequencing. The Qiagen DNeasy Blood Extraction Kit was used to extract genomic DNA from the blood cell samples. A note on this clone: The specificity of this receptor is unknown. No base qualities exist here, and no much larger clone lies one base off it.

As encoded in the germline V gene, CDR1 is MNHEY while CDR2 is SVGAGI. Unmatched junction bases come to 4, with V trimmed by 2 bases and J by 4 bases. The CDR3 covers 14 residues, taking in both the cysteine and the phenylalanine. The entry retains the CDR3 DNA only, 42 bases that are in frame from base 1. To prepare the library, the immunoSEQ multiplex PCR assay was applied. For the multiplex PCR, a mixture combining 60 forward primers for TCR Vbeta segments and 13 reverse primers for TCR Jbeta segments was used. The CDR3 region of rearranged TCR beta genes was amplified from genomic DNA by a multiplex PCR assay. On the Illumina HiSeq System, the amplified TCR beta libraries were sequenced as 87-base-pair reads. Per the original workflow: Across the roughly 600 repertoires, a later analysis counted about 81 million unique TCR beta chains, about 10 million of which were shared by at least two donors. Raw reads were error-corrected and collapsed into unique sequences by a nearest-neighbor algorithm in which closely related sequences were merged to remove PCR and sequencing errors. Alignment of CDR3 sequences to IMGT reference sequences was used to assign V, D and J gene segments. For a sequence to be retained, a match of at least six nucleotides to both a V gene segment and a J gene segment was required. Rearrangements were classified as productive when the CDR3 lacked stop codons and remained in frame with V and J, and all other rearrangements were classified as non-productive. CDR3 was defined by IMGT convention, running from the second conserved V-encoded cysteine to the conserved J-encoded phenylalanine. The earlier analysis of 587 of the donors excluded sequences that lacked an unambiguous match to a single V gene segment. In an earlier analysis of 500 to 750 of the donors, V segments were called functional above 56.7% productive rearrangements and were called segregating when the between-donor standard deviation exceeded 5%. To diagnose cytomegalovirus status from the catalog of TCR beta chain sequences, a statistical classification framework was built. V and J gene assignment, in a later analysis, came from comparing TCR nucleotide sequences with IMGT/GENE-DB human TR gene sequences. Using the TCRdist pipeline, a later analysis assigned CDR3 sequences along with most-parsimonious VDJ recombination scenarios. In a later analysis, every TCR beta chain was defined by the combination of its CDR3 amino acid sequence and its V-gene family, and reads without a unique V-gene family were dropped. A later analysis removed roughly 590 highly shared, low-generation-probability nucleotide sequences to deal with suspected cross-contamination and a sequencing artifact. In a later analysis, a clonal expansion index for each public chain was calculated from normalized within-repertoire ranks of inferred template counts. In a later analysis, generation probabilities were computed with a VDJ recombination model fitted to out-of-frame rearrangements, and the resulting probabilities were checked against IGoR. In a later analysis, hypergeometric tests were used to score TCR-TCR, TCR-HLA and TCR-CMV co-occurrence, with a repertoire-size bias correction applied to TCR pairs. A later analysis estimated false discovery rates by permuting HLA or CMV assignments 20 times. A later analysis grouped co-occurring TCRs with DBSCAN, adding TCRdist sequence similarity when clustering within HLA-allele-positive subsets. Repertoires with fewer than 30,000 or more than 120,000 public chains, plus five repertoires with anomalous nucleotide sharing, were excluded from co-occurrence clustering. TCRdb took this table from immuneACCESS and kept in-frame rearrangements with V and J called. Such tables lack part of the clones; where checked against another copy, unresolved V genes explain under half of the gap, and the rest is unexplained. For V, J and clone size, that table is used; D and trimming come from the DNA. The sample yields about 120,000 clones; about three quarters were counted once. Around 4% of the sample comes from the top ten.

This sequence was found in a man aged 25 to 40 in good health and CMV-seronegative. The chain employs TRBV6-5 and TRBJ1-2; the central 7 bases match TRBD1. The sequencing sample was made of PBMCs. The CDR3 loop reads CASSYQGQTYGYTF. The DNA sequence is as follows: TGTGCCAGCAGTTACCAGGGACAGACCTATGGCTACACCTTC.